These 18 T cell receptor beta chains were all obtained from the same sample, sequenced in a study of beta chain features in type 1 diabetes. Regarding the study as a whole: Moderate yet significant TCRB CDR3 shortening was seen in Type 1 diabetes patients in all four CD4+ subsets.

Which antigens these TCRs recognize remains unknown. Expressed TCRB transcripts were sequenced because the entire RNA isolate underwent reverse transcription. The table came from immunoSEQ multiplex PCR; TCRdb's copy has only in-frame clones and leaves some out. The sample yields fewer than 200,000 clones, under 13% seen once. The specimen was central memory CD4+ T cells from blood. These receptors were collected from a man aged 25 to 45 with type 1 diabetes.

The rearrangement links TRBV18 to TRBJ2-7; 11 bases are shared with TRBD1. Germline CDR1 is KGHSH and CDR2 is LQKENI. V trimming: 3 bases; J trimming: 7 bases; junction bases outside the gene matches: 5. The length of the CDR3 is 14 residues. CDR3 residues: CASSPDRGRREQYF. As DNA, the CDR3 is TGTGCCAGCTCACCGGACAGGGGGCGTAGAGAGCAGTACTTC.

The chain has TRBV30 and TRBJ2-2; no firm D call. Germline assignment: CDR1 GTSNPN and CDR2 SVGIG (reference sequence). Trimming shortened V by 4 bases and J by 6 bases, and 12 bases separated the two germline ends. This CDR3 region has 13 residues. CDR3 protein: CAWTPNRAGELFF. The CDR3 DNA reads as TGTGCCTGGACCCCCAACCGGGCCGGGGAGCTGTTTTTT.

On this clone: This CDR3 is also generated by other DNA sequences in the sample. V is TRBV28 and J is TRBJ2-1; 9 nucleotides line up with TRBD1. CDR3 length: 15 residues. The V and J ends lost 5 bases and 4 bases, in that order; junction bases with no gene match: 6. From germline, CDR1 is MDHEN and CDR2 SYDVKM. The CDR3 spells CASSPPGQGYNEQFF. DNA of the CDR3: TGTGCCAGCAGTCCTCCGGGACAGGGATACAATGAGCAGTTCTTC.

This rearrangement joins TRBV28 to TRBJ2-2, with a tentative D call TRBD1 (6 bases). V was pared by 8 bases and J by 1 base, with 8 bases between. Germline-derived CDR1 and CDR2 are MDHEN and SYDVKM. This CDR3 region has 13 residues. The CDR3 DNA reads as TGTGCCAGCGGGACAATGAACACCGGGGAGCTGTTTTTT. The encoded protein is CASGTMNTGELFF.

The table lists this clone with a few counts. This chain joins TRBV9 and TRBJ2-2, with unresolved D. CDR1 is SGDLS and CDR2 is YYNGEE in the germline V gene. The V gene lost 0 bases and the J gene lost 7 bases, with 7 bases spanning the gap. CDR3 length: 13 residues. The CDR3 sequence is CASSVGLGGELFF. Written as DNA, the CDR3 is TGTGCCAGCAGCGTAGGACTGGGCGGGGAGCTGTTTTTT.

This clone appeared a few times. The chain has TRBV5-1 and TRBJ1-4; D possibly corresponds to TRBD1 (6 bases). The CDR3 is 15 amino acids. The germline V gene encodes CDR1 SGHRS and CDR2 YFSETQ. Trimming pared 3 bases from V and 5 bases from J, leaving 14 bases between. The DNA of the CDR3 is TGCGCCAGCAGCTCCCTCGGGACACTAAATGAAAAACTGTTTTTT. Amino acid sequence: CASSSLGTLNEKLFF.

In nucleotides, the CDR3 is TGTGCCAGCAGCGCAGATATAGCGGGAGTGGCTTCCTACGAGCAGTACTTC. Protein: CASSADIAGVASYEQYF. The genes are TRBV9 and TRBJ2-7, with 9 bases matching TRBD2. V shed 3 bases and J 1 base; nucleotides not matched to a gene: 11. This CDR3 spans 17 amino acids. Germline values: CDR1 SGDLS, CDR2 YYNGEE.

This clone occurred a few times. In the same sample, other DNA sequences code for this CDR3. The chain recombines TRBV2 with TRBJ2-5, with a weak D call TRBD1 (6 bases). Trimming cost V 9 bases and J 2 bases, with 10 bases left between them. The CDR3 is made up of 12 amino acids. Germline V gene lookup returns CDR1 SNHLY and CDR2 FYNNEI. The CDR3 DNA reads as TGTGCCAGTAGACAGGATCAAGAGACCCAGTACTTC. Protein: CASRQDQETQYF. Combining the CDR3 with reference TRBV2 and TRBJ2-5 gives the whole variable domain EPEVTQTPSHQVTQMGQEVILRCVPISNHLYFYWYRQILGQKVEFLVSFYNNEISEKSEIFDDQFSVERPDGSNFTLKIRSTKLEDSAMYFCASRQDQETQYFGPGTRLLVL.

This clone was seen more than once but under ten times. V is TRBV5-1 and J is TRBJ2-1; D perhaps matches TRBD2 (5 bases). CDR1 is SGHRS and CDR2 is YFSETQ in the germline V gene. Deletions cut 0 bases from V and 7 bases from J, with 5 bases between. The CDR3 spans 12 residues. CDR3 bases: TGCGCCAGCAGCTTGGAGCGGAATGAGCAGTTCTTC. Translated: CASSLERNEQFF.

The V gene is TRBV4-2, the J gene TRBJ2-5; D unclear. V was trimmed by 1 base and J by 9 bases, leaving 21 bases between them. The CDR3 totals 16 residues. Germline CDR1 and CDR2: LGHNA and YNFKEQ. The CDR3 reads CASSQVVGTVQTAQYF. Written as DNA, the CDR3 is TGTGCCAGCAGCCAAGTGGTCGGCACAGTTCAGACGGCCCAGTACTTC.

This clone was observed a few times. This chain links TRBV5-1 with TRBJ2-1; 9 positions agree with TRBD2. The V gene end was trimmed by 3 bases and the J gene end by 9 bases; junction bases not matched to a gene: 10. Germline CDR1 is SGHRS and CDR2 is YFSETQ. The CDR3 loop spans 15 amino acids. The DNA for the CDR3 is TGCGCCAGCAGCTCTGACCCTAGCGGGAAGTCTGAGCAGTTCTTC. Translation: CASSSDPSGKSEQFF.

The CDR3: CATSSELTSGRQTQYF. Here the CDR3 DNA reads TGTGCCACCAGCTCTGAGTTGACTAGCGGTAGGCAGACCCAGTACTTC. This chain uses TRBV15 with TRBJ2-5; 9 nucleotides agree with TRBD2. Trimming removed 5 bases from V and 6 bases from J; junction bases left unmatched: 13. CDR1 is LNHNV and CDR2 is YYDKDF in the germline V gene (reference sequence). CDR3 size: 16 residues.

This clone was counted between two and nine times. The chain is built from TRBV5-4 and TRBJ2-1; 7 positions agree with TRBD1. V lost 0 bases, J lost 8 bases, and 2 bases stayed unmatched. The CDR3 runs 13 residues. From germline, CDR1 is SGHNT and CDR2 YYREEE (reference sequence). CDR3 residues: CASSLDRGDEQFF. CDR3 nucleotides: TGTGCCAGCAGCTTGGACAGGGGCGATGAGCAGTTCTTC. Full variable domain (remainder filled in from reference TRBV5-4 and TRBJ2-1): ETGVTQSPTHLIKTRGQQVTLRCSSQSGHNTVSWYQQALGQGPQFIFQYYREEENGRGNFPPRFSGLQFPNYSSELNVNALELDDSALYLCASSLDRGDEQFFGPGTRLTVL.

This chain links TRBV5-1 with TRBJ2-3, with D possibly matching TRBD1 (6 bases). The CDR3 runs 13 residues. Germline CDR1 reads SGHRS; CDR2 reads YFSETQ. The ends were cut back, 3 bases at V and 2 bases at J, with 7 bases in the middle. The CDR3 protein is CASSWTVTDTQYF. CDR3 sequence (DNA): TGCGCCAGCAGCTGGACAGTCACAGATACGCAGTATTTT.

The chain employs TRBV7-9 and TRBJ1-2; 7 nucleotides align to TRBD1. The V and J ends lost 2 bases and 3 bases, in that order; junction bases with no gene match: 9. Germline V gene sequence: CDR1 SEHNR, CDR2 FQNEAQ (reference sequence). The CDR3 covers 16 residues. The CDR3 reads CASSLTGSGGDYGYTF. The CDR3 DNA reads as TGTGCCAGCAGCTTAACGGGGTCAGGGGGAGACTATGGCTACACCTTC.

This clone showed up just a few times. This chain joins TRBV28 and TRBJ1-5; TRBD1 agrees at 7 bases. V shed 5 bases, J shed 1 base, and the junction held 8 bases outside the gene matches. CDR1 MDHEN and CDR2 SYDVKM come from the germline V gene. The CDR3 contains 16 residues. CDR3 nucleotides: TGTGCCAGCAGTCCTCGAGGGGGCTCGAGCAATCAGCCCCAGCATTTT. It yields the protein CASSPRGGSSNQPQHF. The whole variable domain, filled in from reference TRBV28 and TRBJ1-5, reads DVKVTQSSRYLVKRTGEKVFLECVQDMDHENMFWYRQDPGLGLRLIYFSYDVKMKEKGDIPEGYSVSREKKERFSLILESASTNQTSMYLCASSPRGGSSNQPQHFGDGTRLSIL.

The V and J genes are TRBV5-1 and TRBJ2-5; TRBD1 agrees at 10 bases. Per the germline V gene, CDR1 is SGHRS and CDR2 is YFSETQ. J gave up 4 bases and V 4 bases, and 4 bases lay outside the gene matches. The CDR3 sequence is 14 residues long. The CDR3: CASSPGTGVETQYF. The CDR3 DNA is TGCGCCAGCAGCCCGGGGACAGGGGTAGAGACCCAGTACTTC.

A few counts support this clone. V gene TRBV29-1 combines with J gene TRBJ2-5; 12 bases are a match to TRBD2. The length of the CDR3 is 14 residues. The germline V gene encodes CDR1 SQVTM and CDR2 ANQGSEA. Unmatched junction bases numbered 7, after V lost 6 bases and J lost 5 bases. CDR3 DNA: TGCAGCGTGGGCGGACTAGCGGGATCGGAGACCCAGTACTTC. Amino acids: CSVGGLAGSETQYF.